The next 11 T cell receptor beta chains were all read from a single sample in a study of blood T cell repertoires in COVID-19 (dated by TCRdb to 2018 to 2021). Libraries were constructed by the immunoSEQ multiplex PCR assay. In its TCRdb copy, this immuneACCESS table keeps in-frame sequences only and misses some clones. Where compared with another copy, unresolved V genes explain less than half of these, and the others have no known cause. Recorded for this sample are 90,000 to 100,000 clones; approximately 72% of them occurred a single time. Jointly, the top ten make up approximately 25% of the sample. Sequencing input: peripheral blood. All receptors derive from a man aged 65 to 79 with acute or convalescent COVID-19.

The J gene is TRBJ1-5, the V gene TRBV4-3; D not certain. This CDR3 has 17 residues. In germline, CDR1 is LGHNA, CDR2 YSLEER. The V gene lost 0 bases and the J gene lost 0 bases, with 12 bases spanning the gap. CDR3 sequence (DNA): TGCGCCAGCAGCCAAGACCCTCTGGCCAGTAGCAATCAGCCCCAGCATTTT. It encodes CASSQDPLASSNQPQHF.

V usage is TRBV10-3 and J usage is TRBJ1-2, with 8 positions matching TRBD1. This CDR3 region has 16 residues. Germline V CDR1 and CDR2: ENHRY, SYGVKD. V shed 2 bases, J shed 6 bases, and the junction held 11 bases outside the gene matches. The CDR3 is CAISEDLQGVLNGYTF. CDR3 DNA: TGTGCCATCAGTGAGGACTTACAGGGGGTTTTGAATGGCTACACCTTC.

This clone was counted between two and nine times. This chain joins TRBV4-3 and TRBJ2-2; 8 bases are a match to TRBD2. Trimming at V came to 5 bases and at J to 3 bases, leaving 5 bases not matched to a gene. There are 15 residues in the CDR3. Germline V gene lookup returns CDR1 LGHNA and CDR2 YSLEER. The DNA for the CDR3 is TGCGCCAGCAGCTGGGGGACTAGTTACACCGGGGAGCTGTTTTTT. Protein sequence: CASSWGTSYTGELFF.

The genes are TRBV13 and TRBJ2-2; 8 bases fit TRBD2. After removal of 0 bases from V and 2 bases from J, the junction contained 2 bases not matched to a gene. The CDR3 loop spans 16 amino acids. Looked up from germline, CDR1 is PRHDT and CDR2 is FYEKMQ (reference sequence). The CDR3 reads CASSLGLAVNTGELFF. The CDR3 nucleotides are TGTGCCAGCAGCTTAGGACTAGCGGTTAACACCGGGGAGCTGTTTTTT.

This clone was recorded a few times. V and J are TRBV4-1 and TRBJ2-1; possible D gene TRBD2, 6 bases. Germline V CDR1 and CDR2: MGHRA, YSYEKL. The ends were cut back, 3 bases at V and 2 bases at J, with 11 bases in the middle. This CDR3 is 15 amino acids long. Here the CDR3 DNA reads TGCGCCAGCAGCCAGAGCGGGTTAGCCTACAATGAGCAGTTCTTC. Its protein product is CASSQSGLAYNEQFF.

This chain's CDR3 is CASSWDSFGEQYF. DNA of the CDR3: TGTGCCAGCAGCTGGGACAGTTTTGGCGAGCAGTACTTC. The chain combines TRBV7-3 with TRBJ2-7; 7 bases are a match to TRBD1. V lost 4 bases to trimming and J lost 6 bases; unmatched junction nucleotides: 6. From germline, CDR1 is SGHTA and CDR2 FQGTGA. There are 13 residues in the CDR3.

In nucleotides, the CDR3 is TGTGCCAGCAGCGTAGGCGTATCCTCTGGAAACACCATATATTTT. Amino acids: CASSVGVSSGNTIYF. The chain is built from TRBV9 and TRBJ1-3; D is unclear. The germline V and J ends were trimmed by 0 bases and 0 bases, with 7 bases remaining between them. Germline V gene lookup returns CDR1 SGDLS and CDR2 YYNGEE. CDR3 size: 15 residues.

This clone was counted only a few times. V usage is TRBV4-1 and J usage is TRBJ1-4, with D maybe TRBD1 (6 bases). V lost 6 bases to trimming and J lost 0 bases, with 14 bases between them. Germline V gene sequence: CDR1 MGHRA, CDR2 YSYEKL. This CDR3 contains 16 residues. The CDR3: CASRGTSIATNEKLFF. The CDR3 DNA sequence: TGCGCCAGCAGGGGGACATCAATCGCAACTAATGAAAAACTGTTTTTT.

The chain combines TRBV5-1 with TRBJ2-3; D gene ambiguous. The CDR3 has 14 amino acids. Germline CDR1 is SGHRS and CDR2 is YFSETQ. V lost 2 bases and J 2 bases, leaving 9 bases between the germline ends. The CDR3 DNA reads as TGCGCCAGCAGCTTCGGAACAGTCACAGATACGCAGTATTTT. Its protein product is CASSFGTVTDTQYF.

The gene calls are TRBV6-5 and TRBJ1-2; D may be TRBD1 (5 bases). CDR1 and CDR2 (germline): MNHEY, SVGAGI. This CDR3 contains 13 residues. V lost 2 bases to trimming and J lost 4 bases, with 8 bases between them. The CDR3: CASSYDSTYGYTF. The CDR3 nucleotides read TGTGCCAGCAGTTACGACAGCACCTATGGCTACACCTTC.

V gene TRBV19 combines with J gene TRBJ1-4; D unclear. This CDR3 comprises 14 residues. V dropped 5 bases and J dropped 3 bases, with 10 bases sitting between them. The V gene's germline CDR1 is LNHDA and CDR2 SQIVND (reference sequence). The CDR3 DNA follows: TGTGCCAGTAGTCTCTTCCAGGCTAATGAAAAACTGTTTTTT. Amino acids: CASSLFQANEKLFF.